Listed below are T cell receptor beta chains from one sample, sequenced in a study of T cells after yellow fever vaccination. Via MiXCR, TCRdb re-called the 5' RACE reads, giving one row per CDR3 protein. The sample carries some 300,000 distinct CDR3 sequences, 7.5% to 9% recorded once. Here the sequenced sample was CD4+ T cells sorted from PBMCs, taken 5 days after the yellow fever booster vaccination. The receptors were sampled from a man younger than 35 who received the YFV17D yellow fever vaccine. The conserved cysteine and the conserved F or W are not part of the CDR3 here. Clone size appears in some rows only: once, few, many, or a class for an expanded clone.

V	size	CDR3
TRBV29-1	few	SVGASNQPQH
TRBV20-1	few	SARSGTSGGADTQY
TRBV5-1	few	ASSFGALAGGTYNEQF
TRBV5-1	many	ASSLGLAIGEQY
TRBV5-1	many	ASSPGGLAGGTDTQY
TRBV7-2	few	ASSPRGTSGGETQY
TRBV24-1	-	ATSEVGRSYGYT
TRBV5-6	many	ASSLLVYNEQF
TRBV4-1	-	ASHFSRAGANVLT
TRBV7-2	-	ASSLGGPGGADTQY
TRBV5-1	-	ASRWSGDTGELF
TRBV7-2	once	ASSSLTRSFHTQY
TRBV7-2	few	ASSVGTGSVNQPQH
TRBV20-1	few	SAREQTVNTEAF
TRBV11-2	few	ASSLDPFQPQH
TRBV2	few	ASSEARAGGQETQY
TRBV6-6	many	ASSSVNYGYT
TRBV18	many	ASSLNGGGRGTTEAF
TRBV23-1	-	ASSVTGTVNTEAF
TRBV18	many	ASSPAVQNSPLH
TRBV3-1	many	ASSQVLSTEQF
TRBV3-1	-	ASSPRDRGRNEQF
TRBV19	few	ASMVDGLSGNTIY
TRBV11-3	-	ASSRTGPDTQY
TRBV5-5	-	ASGRVGELF
TRBV6-2/TRBV6-3	many	ASSYTGLNYGYT
TRBV21-1	many	ASSVFLEREETQY
TRBV20-1	-	SASVEGHIQY
TRBV6-1	-	ASSEAVHDTDTQY
TRBV5-4	-	ASSSFGANYGYT
TRBV20-1	-	SARDTGGLGTGELF
TRBV7-9	-	ASSLGARPNSPLH